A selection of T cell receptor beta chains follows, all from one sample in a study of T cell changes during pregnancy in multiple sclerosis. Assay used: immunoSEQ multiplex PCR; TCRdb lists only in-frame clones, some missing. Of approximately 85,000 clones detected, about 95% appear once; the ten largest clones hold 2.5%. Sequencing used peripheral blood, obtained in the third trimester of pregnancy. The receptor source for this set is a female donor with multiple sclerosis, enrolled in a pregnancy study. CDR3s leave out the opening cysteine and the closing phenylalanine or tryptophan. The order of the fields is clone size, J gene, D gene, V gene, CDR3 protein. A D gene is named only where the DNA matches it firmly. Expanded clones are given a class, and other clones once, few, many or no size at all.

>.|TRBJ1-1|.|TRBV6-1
ASSKKLNTEAF
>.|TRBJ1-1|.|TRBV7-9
ASSRGGTQAF
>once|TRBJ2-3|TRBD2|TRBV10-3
AISKKAGGVEDTQY
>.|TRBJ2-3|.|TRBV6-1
ASSERGRGAATDTQY
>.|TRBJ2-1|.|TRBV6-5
ASTSSGNEQF
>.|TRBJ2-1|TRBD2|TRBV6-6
ASSYSRGVYNEQF
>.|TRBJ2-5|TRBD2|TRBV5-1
ASSYGTSGEETQY
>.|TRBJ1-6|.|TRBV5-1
ASSHASGGANSPLH
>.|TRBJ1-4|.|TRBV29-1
SVRGEANEKLF
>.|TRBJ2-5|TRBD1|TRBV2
ASTSRDRGKETQY
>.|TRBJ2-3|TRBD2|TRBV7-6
ASSLQGGLAEQY
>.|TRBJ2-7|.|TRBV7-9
ASSLGDTTYEQY
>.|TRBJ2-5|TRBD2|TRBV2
ASRAGTSGGDATQY
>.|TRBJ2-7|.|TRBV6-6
ASAGGASYEQY